This T cell receptor (beta chain) was captured in a study of T-cell reconstitution after alpha-beta-depleted transplantation in children (dated by TCRdb to the mid-2010s). At the level of the whole study: Using TCR repertoire profiling, the study followed T-cell immune reconstitution in a quantitative way in children after TCRalphabeta/CD19-depleted allogeneic hematopoietic cell transplantation.

This clonotype was found many times. It lacks a known antigen. The input lacks base qualities; no much larger clone sits a single base away. The CDR3 has 14 amino acids, counting the end cysteine and phenylalanine. The retained sequence is limited to the CDR3, 42 bases, with the frame set at the first base. V is shortened by 0 bases, J by 4 bases, and the region joining them spans 9 bases. CDR1 ENHRY and CDR2 SYGVKD are derived from the germline V gene. Library method: PCR. TCRdb shows the sequencer as Illumina HiSeq 2500. To normalize quantification of the TCRbeta repertoire, the TCR libraries were built with molecular barcoding that relied on unique molecular identifiers. Clones were called with MiXCR by TCRdb after fastp trimmed the public reads at Q25, and only in-frame beta chains were retained. Rows merge per CDR3 protein into single entries with the most common DNA and genes. For this sample there are hundreds of thousands of distinct CDR3 sequences; 9.9% appear just once. Roughly a tenth of the sample is held by the ten biggest clonotypes.

The TCR was taken from a human donor who donated a stem cell graft to a child with SCID. The chain links TRBV10-3 with TRBJ1-1, with no confident D gene call. The material sequenced was PBMCs from the stem cell graft donor, taken from the stem cell graft. CDR3 reads: CAISESNGPTEAFF. The DNA sequence is TGTGCCATCAGTGAGTCTAACGGGCCCACTGAAGCTTTCTTT.